These T cell receptor beta chains were read from a single sample in a study of T-cell memory formation after mild COVID-19. In TCRdb, the 5' RACE reads were re-called with MiXCR into one record per CDR3 protein. The sample carries about 450,000 distinct CDR3 sequences, 23% recorded once. Input material: PBMCs or a T cell subset sorted from them (not recorded which). These receptors were collected from an adult woman who had mild COVID-19 (a few samples of this study predate the infection). Cell type and time point are not known. Each CDR3 is given with its conserved first and last residue. Fields, in order: clone size, V gene, D gene, J gene, CDR3 DNA, CDR3 protein. The D gene is left open where the match is weak. Some rows have no size entry. The others give once, few or many, or a class for an expanded clone.

>-|TRBV20-1|-|TRBJ1-2
TGCAGTGCTAGTTATGGAGGGAACTATGGCTACACCTTC
CSASYGGNYGYTF
>-|TRBV5-6|TRBD2|TRBJ2-1
TGTGCCAGCAGCTCCAGGACTAGCAGGACGTCGGAGCAGTTCTTC
CASSSRTSRTSEQFF
>-|TRBV2|-|TRBJ2-7
TGTGCCAGCAGTGAAGCAGGGGAGAAGTACGAGCAGTACTTC
CASSEAGEKYEQYF
>-|TRBV5-1|TRBD2|TRBJ2-3
TGCGCCAGCCGGACTAGCGGGGGGGGAGATACGCAGTATTTT
CASRTSGGGDTQYF
>few|TRBV25-1|-|TRBJ1-4
TGTGCCAGCAGCCGGGGGCGGTTATGGGAAAAACTGTTTTTT
CASSRGRLWEKLFF
>-|TRBV7-9|-|TRBJ2-4
TGTGCCAGCAGCTTAGCGGACAGCCTTCAGTACTTC
CASSLADSLQYF
>-|TRBV14|-|TRBJ1-1
TGTGCCAGCAGCCAAGGCGTGTTTCGGAACACTGAAGCTTTCTTT
CASSQGVFRNTEAFF
>-|TRBV3-1|-|TRBJ1-2
TGTGCCAGCAGCCAAGTGATTCCGGCCAACTCTAACTATGGCTACACCTTC
CASSQVIPANSNYGYTF
>-|TRBV9|-|TRBJ1-1
TGTGCCAGCAGTGGGGGTTCGGGGAACACTGAAGCTTTCTTT
CASSGGSGNTEAFF
>-|TRBV5-1|TRBD1|TRBJ1-1
TGCGCCAGCCACAGGGGGCGGTACACTGAAGCTTTCTTT
CASHRGRYTEAFF